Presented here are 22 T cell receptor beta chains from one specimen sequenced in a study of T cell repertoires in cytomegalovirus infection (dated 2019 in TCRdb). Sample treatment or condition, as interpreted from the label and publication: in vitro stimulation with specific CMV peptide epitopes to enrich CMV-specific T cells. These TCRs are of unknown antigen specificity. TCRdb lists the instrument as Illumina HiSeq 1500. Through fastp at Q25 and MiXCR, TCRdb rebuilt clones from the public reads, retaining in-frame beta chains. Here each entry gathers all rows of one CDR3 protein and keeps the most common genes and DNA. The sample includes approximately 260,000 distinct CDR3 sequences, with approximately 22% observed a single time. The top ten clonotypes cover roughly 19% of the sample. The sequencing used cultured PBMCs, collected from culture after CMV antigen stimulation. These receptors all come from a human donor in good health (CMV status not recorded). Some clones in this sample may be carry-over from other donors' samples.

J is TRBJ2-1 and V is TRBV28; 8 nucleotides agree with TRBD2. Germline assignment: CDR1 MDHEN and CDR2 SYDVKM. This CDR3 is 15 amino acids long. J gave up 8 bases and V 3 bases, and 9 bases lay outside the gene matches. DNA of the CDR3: TGTGCCAGCAGTTTGAGCGGGAGTCTCATCCATGAGCAGTTCTTC. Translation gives CASSLSGSLIHEQFF.

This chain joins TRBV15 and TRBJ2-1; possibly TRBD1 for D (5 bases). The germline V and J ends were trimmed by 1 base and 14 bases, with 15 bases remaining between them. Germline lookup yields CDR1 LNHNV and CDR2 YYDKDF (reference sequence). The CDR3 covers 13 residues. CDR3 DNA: TGTGCCACCAGCAGAGCGTTAGGGGAAGTAGAGTTCTTC. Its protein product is CATSRALGEVEFF.

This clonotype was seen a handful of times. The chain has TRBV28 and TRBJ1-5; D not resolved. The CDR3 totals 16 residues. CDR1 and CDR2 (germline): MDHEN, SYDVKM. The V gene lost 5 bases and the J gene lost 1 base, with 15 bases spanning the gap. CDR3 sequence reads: CASSPGFWGSNQPQHF. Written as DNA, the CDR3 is TGTGCCAGCAGTCCGGGGTTTTGGGGAAGCAATCAGCCCCAGCATTTT.

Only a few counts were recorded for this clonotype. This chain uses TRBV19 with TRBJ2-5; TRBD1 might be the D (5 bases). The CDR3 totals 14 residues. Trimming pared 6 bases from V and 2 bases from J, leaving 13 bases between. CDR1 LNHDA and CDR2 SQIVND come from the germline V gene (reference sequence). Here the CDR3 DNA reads TGTGCCAGTAGGATGCAGGGTGCACAAGAGACCCAGTACTTC. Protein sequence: CASRMQGAQETQYF.

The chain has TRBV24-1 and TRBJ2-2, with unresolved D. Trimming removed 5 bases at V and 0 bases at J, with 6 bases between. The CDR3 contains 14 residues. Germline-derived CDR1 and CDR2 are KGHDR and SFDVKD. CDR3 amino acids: CATSASSNTGELFF. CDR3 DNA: TGTGCCACCAGTGCGAGTTCGAACACCGGGGAGCTGTTTTTT.

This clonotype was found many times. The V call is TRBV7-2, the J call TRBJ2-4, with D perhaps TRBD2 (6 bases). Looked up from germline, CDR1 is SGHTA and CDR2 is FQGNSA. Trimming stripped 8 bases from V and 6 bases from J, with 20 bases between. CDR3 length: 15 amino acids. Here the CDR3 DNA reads TGTGCCAGCTCTCGGGAAGCTAGCGAGGGAAACATTCAGTACTTC. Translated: CASSREASEGNIQYF.

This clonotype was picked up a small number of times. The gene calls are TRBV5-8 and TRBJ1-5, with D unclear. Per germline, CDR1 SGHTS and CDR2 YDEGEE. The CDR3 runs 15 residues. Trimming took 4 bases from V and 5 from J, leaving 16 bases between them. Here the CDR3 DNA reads TGTGCCAGCAGCCCGGATGTGTCGTTTGATCAGCCCCAGCATTTT. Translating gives CASSPDVSFDQPQHF.

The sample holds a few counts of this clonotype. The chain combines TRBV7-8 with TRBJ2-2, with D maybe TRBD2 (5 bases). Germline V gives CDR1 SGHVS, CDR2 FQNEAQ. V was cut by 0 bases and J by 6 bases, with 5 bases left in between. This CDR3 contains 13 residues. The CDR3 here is CASSLAGAGELFF. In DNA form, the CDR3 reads TGTGCCAGCAGCTTAGCGGGAGCCGGGGAGCTGTTTTTT.

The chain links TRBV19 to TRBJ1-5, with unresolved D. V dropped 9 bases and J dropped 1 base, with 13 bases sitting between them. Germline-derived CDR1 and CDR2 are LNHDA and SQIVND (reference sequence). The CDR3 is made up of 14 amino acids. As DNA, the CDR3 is TGTGCCAGCGAGAACACGGACAGCAATCAGCCCCAGCATTTT. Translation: CASENTDSNQPQHF.

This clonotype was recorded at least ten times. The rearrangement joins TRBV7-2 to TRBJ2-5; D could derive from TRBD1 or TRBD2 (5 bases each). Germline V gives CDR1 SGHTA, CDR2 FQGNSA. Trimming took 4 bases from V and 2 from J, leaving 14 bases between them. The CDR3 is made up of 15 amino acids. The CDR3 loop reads CASSYQRGVQETQYF. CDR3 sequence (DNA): TGTGCCAGCAGCTACCAGAGAGGGGTACAAGAGACCCAGTACTTC.

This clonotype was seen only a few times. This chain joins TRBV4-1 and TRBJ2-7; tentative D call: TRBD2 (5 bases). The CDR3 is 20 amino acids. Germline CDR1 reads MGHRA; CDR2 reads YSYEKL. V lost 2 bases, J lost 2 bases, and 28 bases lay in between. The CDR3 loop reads CASSQRVMVGSETFPYEQYF. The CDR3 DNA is TGCGCCAGCAGCCAAAGAGTAATGGTCGGTAGCGAGACCTTCCCCTACGAGCAGTACTTC.

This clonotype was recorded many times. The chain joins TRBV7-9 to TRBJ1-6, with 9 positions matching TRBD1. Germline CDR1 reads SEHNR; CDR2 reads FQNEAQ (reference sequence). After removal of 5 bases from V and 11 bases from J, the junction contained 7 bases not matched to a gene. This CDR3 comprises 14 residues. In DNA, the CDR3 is TGTGCCAGCAGCCGGGACAGGGTACATGCACCCCTCCACTTT. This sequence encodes CASSRDRVHAPLHF.

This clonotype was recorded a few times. CDR3 loop: CASSLSYKRENEQYF. The CDR3 DNA reads as TGTGCCAGCAGCTTAAGTTACAAGCGGGAGAACGAGCAGTACTTC. The chain is built from TRBV7-2 and TRBJ2-7; TRBD2 matches at 8 bases. Germline V lookup: CDR1 SGHTA, CDR2 FQGNSA. V lost 2 bases and J lost 5; bases outside the gene matches: 8. The length of the CDR3 is 15 residues.

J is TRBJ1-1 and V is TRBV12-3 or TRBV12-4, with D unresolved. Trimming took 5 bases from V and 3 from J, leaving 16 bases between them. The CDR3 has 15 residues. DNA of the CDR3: TGTGCCAGCAGTCCCGCTTTAGGGTTGGACACTGAAGCTTTCTTT. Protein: CASSPALGLDTEAFF.

CDR3 nucleotide sequence: TGTGCCAGCAGTTATAGGGACAGGGCCTACAATGAGCAGTTCTTC. This encodes CASSYRDRAYNEQFF. The genes are TRBV6-2 or TRBV6-3 and TRBJ2-1, with 9 bases identical to TRBD1. Per germline, CDR1 MNHEY and CDR2 SVGEGT. The V and J ends lost 3 bases and 2 bases, in that order; junction bases with no gene match: 2. The CDR3 is made up of 15 amino acids.

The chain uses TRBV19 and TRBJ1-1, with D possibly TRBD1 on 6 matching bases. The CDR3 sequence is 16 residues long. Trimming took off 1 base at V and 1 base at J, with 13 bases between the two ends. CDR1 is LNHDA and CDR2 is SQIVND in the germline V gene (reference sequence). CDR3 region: CASSIAGGGGNTEAFF. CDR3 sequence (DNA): TGTGCCAGTAGTATAGCCGGGGGCGGCGGGAACACTGAAGCTTTCTTT.

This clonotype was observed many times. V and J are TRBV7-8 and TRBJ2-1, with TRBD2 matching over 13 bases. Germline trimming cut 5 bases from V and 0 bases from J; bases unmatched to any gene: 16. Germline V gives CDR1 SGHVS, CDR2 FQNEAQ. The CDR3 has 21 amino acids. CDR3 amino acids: CASSPPPGLAGSLGSYNEQFF. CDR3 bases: TGTGCCAGCAGCCCCCCACCGGGACTAGCGGGATCCTTGGGCTCCTACAATGAGCAGTTCTTC.

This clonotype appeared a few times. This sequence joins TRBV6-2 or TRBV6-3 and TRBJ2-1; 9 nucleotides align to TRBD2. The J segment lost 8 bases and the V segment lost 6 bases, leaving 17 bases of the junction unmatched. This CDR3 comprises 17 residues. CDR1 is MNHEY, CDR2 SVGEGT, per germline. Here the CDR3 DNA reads TGTGCCAGCAGCTTCCACAGAGCACGCGGGAGGGCAGATGAGCAGTTCTTC. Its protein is CASSFHRARGRADEQFF.

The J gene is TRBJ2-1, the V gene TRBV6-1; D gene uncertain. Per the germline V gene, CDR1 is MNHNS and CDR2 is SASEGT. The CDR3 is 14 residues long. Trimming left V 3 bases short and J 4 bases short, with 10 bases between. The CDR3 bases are TGTGCCAGCAGTGATATCCTTCGATACAATGAGCAGTTCTTC. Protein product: CASSDILRYNEQFF.

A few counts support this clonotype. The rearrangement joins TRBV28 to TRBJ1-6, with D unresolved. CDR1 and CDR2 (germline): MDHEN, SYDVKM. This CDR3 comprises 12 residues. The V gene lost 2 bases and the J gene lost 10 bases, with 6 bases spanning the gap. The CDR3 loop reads CASSLSDSPLHF. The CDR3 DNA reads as TGTGCCAGCAGTTTAAGCGACTCACCCCTCCACTTT.

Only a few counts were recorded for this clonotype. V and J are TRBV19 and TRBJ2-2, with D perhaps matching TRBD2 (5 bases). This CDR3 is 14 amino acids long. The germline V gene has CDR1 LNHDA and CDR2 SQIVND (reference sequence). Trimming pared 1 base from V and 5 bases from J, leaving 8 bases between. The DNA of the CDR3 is TGTGCCAGTAGTATAGTCCGGACTACCGGGGAGCTGTTTTTT. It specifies CASSIVRTTGELFF.

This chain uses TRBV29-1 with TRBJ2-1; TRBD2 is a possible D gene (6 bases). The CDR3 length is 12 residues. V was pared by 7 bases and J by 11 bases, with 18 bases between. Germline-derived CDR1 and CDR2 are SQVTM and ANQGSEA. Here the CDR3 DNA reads TGCAGCGCTCGGGACTCCCCCGGAAAGCAGTTCTTC. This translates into CSARDSPGKQFF.